This entry concerns a single T cell receptor (beta chain). Its antigen is not known. Trimming cost V 0 bases and J 5 bases; bases outside gene matches: 4. Germline CDR1 is SGHVT and CDR2 is SQSDAQ. The CDR3 covers 16 residues. TCRdb keeps only in-frame clones here, not all; method: immunoSEQ multiplex PCR. The sample has 150,000 to 200,000 clones, roughly 88% seen once. The sample is drawn from a study of T cell responses to AZD1222 COVID-19 vaccine. Overall study results and limits: Nearly half of the spike-specific TCRs reportedly recognize variant regions that carry no mutations. Dominant at 160-218 and 743-854, vaccine-associated CD4 TCRs also spanned spike. Recipients of two AZD1222 doses showed rising Spike-specific TCR breadth and depth.

The chain has TRBV7-4 and TRBJ2-2; 9 nucleotides match TRBD2. Material: peripheral blood, obtained on day 0 of AZD1222 vaccination. The receptor was isolated from an adult in good health. CDR3 amino acids: CASSLASSGSTGELFF. The DNA of the CDR3 is TGTGCCAGCAGCTTAGCTAGTAGCGGGAGTACCGGGGAGCTGTTTTTT.